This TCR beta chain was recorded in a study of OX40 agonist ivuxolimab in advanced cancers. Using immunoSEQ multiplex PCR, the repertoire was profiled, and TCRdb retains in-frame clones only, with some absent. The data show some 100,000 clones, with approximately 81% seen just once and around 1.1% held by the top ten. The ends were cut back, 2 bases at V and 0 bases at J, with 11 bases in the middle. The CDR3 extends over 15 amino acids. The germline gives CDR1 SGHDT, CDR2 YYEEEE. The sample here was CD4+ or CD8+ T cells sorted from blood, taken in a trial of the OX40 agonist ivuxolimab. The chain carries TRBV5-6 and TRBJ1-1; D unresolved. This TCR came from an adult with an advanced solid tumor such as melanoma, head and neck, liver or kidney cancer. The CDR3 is CASSLPGTLNTEAFF. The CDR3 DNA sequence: TGTGCCAGCAGCTTACCGGGAACTCTGAACACTGAAGCTTTCTTT.